The next 24 T cell receptor beta chains were all read from a single sample in a study of T-cell reconstitution after alpha-beta-depleted transplantation in children. The TCRbeta library was prepared with unique molecular identifiers. TCRdb used MiXCR to reprocess the PCR reads, holding one entry per CDR3 protein. The table records 450,000 to 600,000 distinct CDR3 sequences, about a sixth of them present only once. The sequences come from PBMCs from the stem cell graft donor, collected from the stem cell graft. These receptors were collected from a human donor who donated a stem cell graft to a child with acute lymphoblastic leukemia.

V is TRBV27 and J is TRBJ2-7; 8 positions match TRBD2. Unmatched junction bases numbered 16, after V lost 6 bases and J lost 6 bases. The CDR3 sequence is 16 residues long. CDR1 is MNHEY and CDR2 is SMNVEV in the germline V gene (reference sequence). CDR3 sequence: CASSLTIGLAGSEQYF. CDR3 nucleotide sequence: TGTGCCAGCAGCCTCACGATAGGACTAGCTGGAAGCGAGCAGTACTTC.

The V and J genes are TRBV18 and TRBJ2-5; D not resolved. With 1 base removed from V and 4 bases from J, the gap between germline ends came to 4 bases. This CDR3 has 12 residues. Per the germline V gene, CDR1 is KGHSH and CDR2 is LQKENI. This chain's CDR3 is CASSPQPETQYF. DNA of the CDR3: TGTGCCAGCTCACCACAGCCAGAGACCCAGTACTTC.

J is TRBJ2-3 and V is TRBV5-5; the D gene is possibly TRBD1 (6 bases). This CDR3 is 16 amino acids long. Germline CDR1 SGHKS, CDR2 YYEKEE (reference sequence). The V gene lost 0 bases and the J gene lost 2 bases, with 13 bases spanning the gap. CDR3 nucleotides: TGTGCCAGCAGCTTGGGTACAGGGACCCTCACAGATACGCAGTATTTT. Amino acid sequence: CASSLGTGTLTDTQYF.

The chain has TRBV29-1 and TRBJ2-7; TRBD1 might be the D (6 bases). V was clipped by 6 bases and J by 2 bases, with 23 bases between them. Germline V gene sequence: CDR1 SQVTM, CDR2 ANQGSEA. The CDR3 has 16 amino acids. The CDR3 bases are TGCAGCGTCGCCGGACAGTGGGAGAAACCCACCTACGAGCAGTACTTC. Residues: CSVAGQWEKPTYEQYF.

This clonotype was counted between two and nine times. V is TRBV2 and J is TRBJ2-7; D is undetermined. The V gene lost 3 bases and the J gene lost 4 bases, with 7 bases spanning the gap. This CDR3 has 12 amino acids. CDR1 SNHLY and CDR2 FYNNEI come from the germline V gene. The CDR3 DNA follows: TGTGCCAGCAGTGAGTCGGAGTACGAGCAGTACTTC. The encoded protein is CASSESEYEQYF.

The genes are TRBV5-5 and TRBJ2-7; D perhaps matches TRBD2 (6 bases). The CDR3 totals 15 residues. Per the germline V gene, CDR1 is SGHKS and CDR2 is YYEKEE (reference sequence). V dropped 3 bases and J dropped 2 bases, with 15 bases sitting between them. CDR3 nucleotides: TGTGCCAGCAGCTCCGGTATAGCGGCCACCTACGAGCAGTACTTC. Protein sequence: CASSSGIAATYEQYF.

The CDR3: CASSLWSQGVYNEQFF. Here the CDR3 DNA reads TGTGCCAGCAGCCTATGGAGCCAAGGTGTCTACAATGAGCAGTTCTTC. This chain links TRBV7-8 with TRBJ2-1; D gene unclear. CDR1 and CDR2 from the germline V gene are SGHVS and FQNEAQ. The CDR3 is 16 residues long. Deletions cut 5 bases from V and 3 bases from J, with 17 bases between.

This chain links TRBV29-1 with TRBJ1-1; a weak D match, TRBD1 (5 bases). This CDR3 has 17 residues. V was clipped by 3 bases and J by 0 bases, with 20 bases between them. Germline V gene sequence: CDR1 SQVTM, CDR2 ANQGSEA. CDR3 sequence: CSVDVGLNRLMNTEAFF. The CDR3 bases are TGCAGCGTTGACGTAGGATTAAACAGGCTTATGAACACTGAAGCTTTCTTT.

This clonotype was observed a few times. The CDR3 DNA follows: TGTGCCAGCAGAGGGGAGGGGATAATTGGAGCTGCCAAAAACATTCAGTACTTC. Protein: CASRGEGIIGAAKNIQYF. The chain combines TRBV27 with TRBJ2-4, with 7 bases that match TRBD2. The CDR3 is 18 residues long. Germline lookup yields CDR1 MNHEY and CDR2 SMNVEV (reference sequence). V lost 6 bases to trimming and J lost 1 base; unmatched junction nucleotides: 15.

The gene calls are TRBV5-1 and TRBJ2-1; no clear D gene. Germline loops: CDR1 SGHRS, CDR2 YFSETQ. The V end lost 0 bases, the J end lost 9 bases, and 10 bases lay between the germline ends. The CDR3 spans 13 residues. In nucleotides, the CDR3 is TGCGCCAGCAGCTTGGCCACAGCGCGTGAGCAGTTCTTC. It is translated as CASSLATAREQFF.

V gene TRBV20-1 combines with J gene TRBJ1-1; D ambiguous. V was cut by 1 base and J by 11 bases, with 11 bases left in between. Germline loops: CDR1 DFQATT, CDR2 SNEGSKA (reference sequence). This CDR3 is built from 11 residues. CDR3 loop: CSARGAVAAFF. The CDR3, as DNA: TGCAGTGCTAGAGGGGCCGTCGCGGCTTTCTTT.

This clonotype was picked up a small number of times. The V gene is TRBV29-1, the J gene TRBJ2-3, with TRBD1 identical over 9 bases. Germline loops: CDR1 SQVTM, CDR2 ANQGSEA. The V gene end was trimmed by 7 bases and the J gene end by 4 bases; junction bases not matched to a gene: 6. The CDR3 has 13 amino acids. This CDR3 reads CSAGQGRADTQYF. The CDR3 DNA reads TGCAGCGCCGGACAGGGGAGGGCAGATACGCAGTATTTT.

This clonotype was counted only a few times. The chain is built from TRBV9 and TRBJ2-3; 7 bases are a match to TRBD2. The CDR3 has 15 amino acids. V was pared by 2 bases and J by 2 bases, with 5 bases of the junction left unmatched. Germline V lookup: CDR1 SGDLS, CDR2 YYNGEE. Here the CDR3 reads CASSVGGSFTDTQYF. CDR3 bases: TGTGCCAGCAGCGTGGGCGGGAGCTTCACAGATACGCAGTATTTT.

In its sample, this clonotype was seen a few times. The chain has TRBV13 and TRBJ1-2; D is unresolved. The CDR3 is 16 residues long. CDR1 and CDR2 (germline): PRHDT, FYEKMQ (reference sequence). Trimming took off 3 bases at V and 1 base at J, with 15 bases between the two ends. Here the CDR3 reads CASSFGLKPLNYGYTF. CDR3 nucleotide sequence: TGTGCCAGCAGCTTCGGACTGAAGCCCCTTAACTATGGCTACACCTTC.

This clonotype has more than one count but fewer than ten. V and J are TRBV12-3 or TRBV12-4 and TRBJ1-2; no clear D gene. The germline V and J ends were trimmed by 2 bases and 0 bases, with 7 bases remaining between them. This CDR3 spans 14 amino acids. The CDR3 DNA reads as TGTGCCAGCAGTTTAACAGAAGCTAACTATGGCTACACCTTC. Translating it yields CASSLTEANYGYTF.

This clonotype was counted between two and nine times. The chain couples TRBV12-3 or TRBV12-4 to TRBJ1-3; D is uncertain. Trimming left V 2 bases short and J 4 bases short, with 12 bases between. The CDR3 sequence is 15 residues long. The CDR3 bases are TGTGCCAGCAGTTTATTTGGTACAGTCGGAAACACCATATATTTT. It encodes CASSLFGTVGNTIYF.

CDR3 loop: CSAIVGQGASYEQYF. DNA for the CDR3: TGCAGTGCCATAGTTGGACAGGGGGCGTCCTACGAGCAGTACTTC. V is TRBV20-1 and J is TRBJ2-7; 11 bases match TRBD1. The CDR3 covers 15 residues. The junction had 8 bases not matched to a gene; V was cut back by 6 bases and J by 1 base. Germline CDR1 and CDR2: DFQATT and SNEGSKA (reference sequence).

This clonotype turned up a few times. The chain couples TRBV27 to TRBJ2-1; possible D gene TRBD2, 6 bases. The germline gives CDR1 MNHEY, CDR2 SMNVEV (reference sequence). Trimming left V 7 bases short and J 9 bases short, with 16 bases between. This CDR3 spans 13 amino acids. This chain's CDR3 is CASTLPGGFEQFF. For the CDR3, the DNA is TGTGCCAGCACCCTTCCTGGGGGGTTTGAGCAGTTCTTC.

Concerning this clonotype: Relative to the germline gene, one junction end is altered; a read error may explain this. The chain employs TRBV7-8 and TRBJ2-3; no clear D gene. This CDR3 is 14 amino acids long. Per the germline V gene, CDR1 is SGHVS and CDR2 is FQNEAQ. The CDR3 is CSSSLGQISDTQYF. The CDR3 coding sequence is TGTTCCAGCAGCTTAGGGCAAATCTCAGATACGCAGTATTTT.

The rearrangement joins TRBV18 to TRBJ2-1; 7 positions match TRBD1. The CDR3 consists of 15 residues. V lost 6 bases, J lost 4 bases, and 9 bases stayed unmatched. Germline CDR1 reads KGHSH; CDR2 reads LQKENI. The CDR3 sequence: CASSLQGPGYNEQFF. The CDR3 nucleotides are TGTGCCAGCTCGTTACAGGGGCCGGGGTACAATGAGCAGTTCTTC. Based on the CDR3 plus reference TRBV18 and TRBJ2-1, the full variable domain is NAGVMQNPRHLVRRRGQEARLRCSPMKGHSHVYWYRQLPEEGLKFMVYLQKENIIDESGMPKERFSAEFPKEGPSILRIQQVVRGDSAAYFCASSLQGPGYNEQFFGPGTRLTVL.

Note on this clonotype: One junction end does not reproduce the germline sequence, and a read error may be involved. V is TRBV10-3 and J is TRBJ2-1; TRBD2 matches at 7 bases. Germline V gene lookup returns CDR1 ENHRY and CDR2 SYGVKD. The CDR3 extends over 16 amino acids. The CDR3 DNA follows: TGTGCCATCGGTGAGCCCGGGGGGACCTCCTACAATGAGCAGTTCTTC. Residues: CAIGEPGGTSYNEQFF.

This sequence joins TRBV27 and TRBJ2-1, with 8 bases identical to TRBD2. Losses at the gene ends were 3 bases for V and 7 bases for J; bases not matched to a gene: 14. The CDR3 totals 17 residues. Germline-derived CDR1 and CDR2 are MNHEY and SMNVEV (reference sequence). The CDR3 DNA sequence: TGTGCCAGCAGTTTTGGGATGCCGGGGGGGGCCATAAATGAGCAGTTCTTC. Translation: CASSFGMPGGAINEQFF.

This clonotype came up many times. The V and J genes are TRBV6-5 and TRBJ2-7; 11 positions agree with TRBD2. CDR1 MNHEY and CDR2 SVGAGI come from the germline V gene. After removal of 2 bases from V and 2 bases from J, the junction contained 2 bases not matched to a gene. This CDR3 spans 15 amino acids. CDR3 nucleotides: TGTGCCAGCAGTTACCAGGGACTAGCGGCCTACGAGCAGTACTTC. Encoded protein: CASSYQGLAAYEQYF.

About this clonotype itself: Since a much larger clone is just one base distant, this may be a read error. The chain links TRBV5-1 to TRBJ2-1; 11 bases are shared with TRBD1. The germline V gene has CDR1 SGHRS and CDR2 YFSETQ. The CDR3 extends over 15 amino acids. For the CDR3, the DNA is TGCGCCAGCAGCTGGACAGGGGGCCACTACCATGAGCAGTTCTTC. It codes for CASSWTGGHYHEQFF. Full variable domain (outside the CDR3, taken from reference TRBV5-1 and TRBJ2-1): KAGVTQTPRYLIKTRGQQVTLSCSPISGHRSVSWYQQTPGQGLQFLFEYFSETQRNKGNFPGRFSGRQFSNSRSEMNVSTLELGDSALYLCASSWTGGHYHEQFFGPGTRLTVL.